A selection of T cell receptor beta chains follows, all from one sample in a study of T-cell reconstitution after alpha-beta-depleted transplantation in children. Each CDR3 protein gets one entry after TCRdb re-called the PCR reads with MiXCR. The sample gives 450,000 to 550,000 distinct CDR3 sequences, more than 9.5% of which show up once; 13% to 15% is in the top ten. Sequenced here: PBMCs, mostly from graft donor cells, sampled 180 days after TCRalphabeta/CD19-depleted stem cell transplant. The receptors come from a female patient aged 2-9 years who had a stem cell transplant for aplastic anemia, so the T cells may come from the graft donor. The CDR3 runs from the conserved cysteine through the conserved F or W. The D gene is left open where the match is weak. The size entry is marked missing in some rows and otherwise reads once, few, many or a size class.

>TRBV6-2/TRBV6-3|-|TRBJ2-3|TRBD2
CASSRSGRVSNTQYF
TGTGCCAGCAGTCGTAGCGGGAGAGTGAGCAATACGCAGTATTTT
>TRBV14|-|TRBJ2-1|TRBD1
CASSLKGQGVAYNEQFF
TGTGCCAGCAGCCTAAAGGGACAGGGGGTGGCCTACAATGAGCAGTTCTTC
>TRBV7-8|-|TRBJ2-7|TRBD1
CASSQGGHEQYF
TGTGCCAGCAGTCAAGGGGGCCACGAGCAGTACTTC
>TRBV12-3/TRBV12-4|many|TRBJ1-2|-
CASSPTAYGYTF
TGTGCCAGCAGTCCGACAGCCTATGGCTACACCTTC
>TRBV29-1|few|TRBJ2-7|-
CSVEGHRRGEEQYF
TGCAGCGTTGAAGGACACCGGAGGGGGGAAGAGCAGTACTTC
>TRBV7-2|-|TRBJ1-4|-
CASSLAVQGEKLFF
TGTGCCAGCAGCTTAGCGGTCCAGGGTGAAAAACTGTTTTTT
>TRBV11-2|-|TRBJ2-3|-
CASSPWDASTDTQYF
TGTGCCAGCAGCCCCTGGGACGCTAGCACAGATACGCAGTATTTT
>TRBV5-1|many|TRBJ2-3|TRBD2
CASSLASGSGGDTQYF
TGCGCCAGCAGCTTGGCTAGCGGGAGTGGTGGAGATACGCAGTATTTT
>TRBV9|few|TRBJ1-2|TRBD1
CASSVETGYGYTF
TGTGCCAGCAGCGTAGAGACAGGGTATGGCTACACCTTC
>TRBV4-2|few|TRBJ1-1|-
CASSQVGDLNTEAFF
TGTGCCAGCAGCCAAGTTGGGGACTTGAACACTGAAGCTTTCTTT
>TRBV9|-|TRBJ2-1|TRBD2
CASSVSGSVHNEQFF
TGTGCCAGCAGCGTCAGCGGGAGCGTACACAATGAGCAGTTCTTC
>TRBV6-1|-|TRBJ1-3|TRBD1
CASSPDRVNGNTIYF
TGTGCCAGCAGTCCGGACAGGGTGAACGGAAACACCATATATTTT
>TRBV10-2|few|TRBJ1-2|TRBD1
CASGRDRDRYGYTF
TGCGCCAGCGGTAGAGACAGGGACCGCTATGGCTACACCTTC
>TRBV4-1|few|TRBJ1-5|TRBD1
CASSHLLLLTGPLGNQPQHF
TGCGCCAGCAGCCACTTACTTTTACTGACAGGGCCCCTTGGCAATCAGCCCCAGCATTTT
>TRBV7-9|few|TRBJ1-1|-
CASSIGAGRGTEAFF
TGTGCCAGCAGCATCGGGGCGGGACGGGGAACTGAAGCTTTCTTT
>TRBV7-2|-|TRBJ1-5|-
CASSLFQQGNNQPQHF
TGTGCCAGCAGCTTATTCCAGCAGGGAAACAATCAGCCCCAGCATTTT
>TRBV7-2|few|TRBJ1-3|-
CASSTSSGNTIYF
TGTGCCAGCAGTACAAGCTCTGGAAACACCATATATTTT
>TRBV3-1|-|TRBJ2-3|TRBD1
CASSHRDRGPDTQYF
TGTGCCAGCAGCCACCGGGACAGGGGGCCAGATACGCAGTATTTT
>TRBV20-1|few|TRBJ2-3|TRBD2
CSARLAGVKDTQYF
TGCAGTGCGAGACTAGCGGGAGTGAAAGATACGCAGTATTTT
>TRBV19|few|TRBJ2-5|-
CASSIQGSGWGTQYF
TGTGCCAGTAGTATCCAGGGGAGCGGCTGGGGGACCCAGTACTTC
>TRBV20-1|few|TRBJ2-7|TRBD1
CSARPRDSPYEQYF
TGCAGTGCTAGGCCCCGGGACAGCCCCTACGAGCAGTACTTC
>TRBV5-1|-|TRBJ2-7|-
CASSWDHPTSYEQYF
TGCGCCAGCAGTTGGGACCATCCTACATCCTACGAGCAGTACTTC
>TRBV5-1|-|TRBJ2-3|-
CASSFLTRELIADTQYF
TGCGCCAGCAGCTTCCTTACGAGGGAGCTCATCGCAGATACGCAGTATTTT
>TRBV12-3/TRBV12-4|few|TRBJ2-7|-
CASSFLPMATREQYF
TGTGCCAGCAGTTTCCTACCTATGGCGACGCGCGAGCAGTACTTC
>TRBV5-6|-|TRBJ2-1|TRBD1
CASSFRQGAFSEQFF
TGTGCCAGCAGCTTTCGACAGGGAGCTTTCAGTGAGCAGTTCTTC